Sequencing of this T cell receptor (beta chain) was carried out in a study of blood T cell repertoires in COVID-19. As for the study in general: Sources were T cells, B-cell-depleted T cells, or PBMCs; the material itself was cDNA or gDNA.

Germline CDR1 and CDR2: MNHEY and SVGAGI. This CDR3 has 14 residues. Trimming shortened V by 2 bases and J by 8 bases, and 15 bases separated the two germline ends. Method: immunoSEQ multiplex PCR; TCRdb's copy keeps in-frame clones and lacks some. The sample consists of around 200,000 clones, 87% of them appearing once. V is TRBV6-5 and J is TRBJ1-1; D is perhaps TRBD1 (5 bases). The sequence was obtained from a man aged 40-49 years with active or convalescent COVID-19. The source material was peripheral blood. This CDR3 reads CASSYTGGIEEAFF. DNA of the CDR3: TGTGCCAGCAGTTACACGGGGGGAATTGAGGAAGCTTTCTTT.